Sequencing of this T cell receptor (beta chain) was carried out in a study of CD8+ T cells in alopecia areata. Study-level results: Expanded CD8+ clones among the top 100, as well as scalp clonality, were significantly decreased by tofacitinib. Although TCR sharing was seen in mice, sharing across patients was less clear, possibly for HLA-related reasons.

cDNA serving as the sequencing template came from extracted, reverse transcribed RNA. The repertoire was sequenced with immunoSEQ multiplex PCR; TCRdb's copy has only in-frame clones and lacks some. The table lists roughly 98,000 clones, about 58% of them singletons, with around 15% in the top ten. With regard to this clone: Its target is unknown.

Treatment given: oral pan-JAK inhibitor, 5-10 mg twice daily. The investigators collected lesional scalp punch biopsies and peripheral blood from alopecia areata patients. Cell sorting was applied to PBMCs, and CD4+ and CD8+ T cells were collected. There are 15 residues in the CDR3. After removal of 6 bases from V and 3 bases from J, the junction contained 7 bases not matched to a gene. Germline V gene data show CDR1 as MDHEN and CDR2 as SYDVKM. This chain connects TRBV28 to TRBJ2-3; TRBD2 aligns across 9 bases. This receptor was taken from a human donor with alopecia areata. The sequenced sample was CD8+ T cells sorted from blood, obtained at week 4, from a patient treated with tofacitinib. CDR3 nucleotides: TGTGCCAGCAGACTCTGGACTAGCGAAACAGATACGCAGTATTTT. Its protein is CASRLWTSETDTQYF. Drawing the rest from reference TRBV28 and TRBJ2-3, the complete variable domain is DVKVTQSSRYLVKRTGEKVFLECVQDMDHENMFWYRQDPGLGLRLIYFSYDVKMKEKGDIPEGYSVSREKKERFSLILESASTNQTSMYLCASRLWTSETDTQYFGPGTRLTVL.